This T cell receptor (beta chain) was identified in a study of neurological immune-mediated disorders. V lost 8 bases and J 2 bases, leaving 3 bases between the germline ends. CDR1 is MRHNA and CDR2 is SNTAGT in the germline V gene. The CDR3 covers 10 residues. Where libraries were unsorted, they were derived from 2 million PBMCs stored at -80 degrees C. The cDNA came from 5'RACE, which used 10-nucleotide random UMIs. TCRdb analysed the 5' RACE reads with MiXCR anew, one entry per CDR3 protein. Seen here are tens of thousands of distinct CDR3 sequences, about 9.5% observed once, and the top ten hold 1.7%. This clonotype was seen at least ten times. The antigen is unknown. General study points: No CDR3 amino acid sequences were shared by expanded clones across subjects, suggesting private repertoires in all groups. The level of TCR clonal expansion was highest in patients with HTLV-1-associated myelopathy and lowest in multiple sclerosis, where it fell below the level seen in healthy controls.

The chain recombines TRBV6-4 with TRBJ1-1, with D uncertain. Sample: PBMCs. This receptor was identified in a man in his fifties or sixties in good health. The CDR3 region has the DNA TGTGCCAGCTTTAACACTGAAGCTTTCTTT. It yields the protein CASFNTEAFF.